A single sample gave rise to the 25 T cell receptor beta chains below, sequenced in a study of patients and donors after allogeneic stem cell transplantation. Each CDR3 protein gets one entry after TCRdb re-called the RT-PCR reads with MiXCR. Of some 880,000 distinct CDR3 sequences listed, roughly 18% are singletons. The material sequenced was blood, either unsorted or a sorted T cell fraction (not recorded which). The receptors stem from a human donor who was either an allogeneic HSCT recipient or a stem cell or donor lymphocyte infusion donor (not recorded which). It is not recorded whose cells these are; they may come from a transplant donor.

As for this clonotype: The CDR3 does not close with the conserved phenylalanine or tryptophan, likely indicating a read error. This sequence joins TRBV5-1 and TRBJ1-1; 10 positions agree with TRBD1. The CDR3 loop spans 14 amino acids. Germline CDR1 SGHRS, CDR2 YFSETQ. The CDR3 here is CASSPTGGATEAFL. As DNA, the CDR3 is TGTGCCAGCAGCCCGACAGGGGGCGCGACTGAAGCTTTCCTT.

The CDR3 sequence is CATSAGVQGPYEQYF. As DNA, the CDR3 is TGCGCCACCTCAGCGGGGGTACAGGGACCCTACGAGCAGTACTTC. The chain links TRBV5-1 to TRBJ2-7; 8 bases line up with TRBD2. CDR3 length: 15 amino acids. The germline V gene encodes CDR1 SGHRS and CDR2 YFSETQ. The ends lost 9 bases at V and 2 bases at J; junction bases unmatched: 13.

CDR3 in DNA: TGTGCCAGCAGGACCGCAGGGGGGCCCGCAATGGGGAGGACCCAGCATTTT. This translates into CASRTAGGPAMGRTQHF. The chain employs TRBV21-1 and TRBJ1-5; the table's D call of TRBD1 was not tested on the DNA. TRBV21-1 is classified as a pseudogene. This CDR3 is 17 amino acids long.

This clonotype was observed a few times. J is TRBJ2-3 and V is TRBV27; possibly TRBD2 for D (5 bases). The V gene lost 3 bases and the J gene lost 6 bases, with 16 bases spanning the gap. CDR3 length: 15 amino acids. Germline CDR1 MNHEY, CDR2 SMNVEV (reference sequence). CDR3 DNA: TGTGCCAGCAGTTTGGACTCCCTCTTAATGGATACGCAGTATTTT. Its protein is CASSLDSLLMDTQYF.

This rearrangement joins TRBV2 to TRBJ1-2; possibly TRBD1 for D (6 bases). The germline V gene has CDR1 SNHLY and CDR2 FYNNEI. Trimming cost V 7 bases and J 8 bases, with 14 bases left between them. The CDR3 contains 12 residues. CDR3 nucleotide sequence: TGTGCCAGCAAGGGGGAGACTCGAGGCTACACCTTC. This codes for CASKGETRGYTF.

This chain joins TRBV20-1 and TRBJ2-5; 9 nucleotides line up with TRBD2. This CDR3 is built from 15 residues. Germline lookup yields CDR1 DFQATT and CDR2 SNEGSKA (reference sequence). V shed 5 bases and J 1 base; nucleotides not matched to a gene: 8. The CDR3 nucleotides read TGCAGTGCTGGGGACTTAGCGGGGGCCCAAGAGACCCAGTACTTC. This encodes CSAGDLAGAQETQYF.

The genes are TRBV11-1 and TRBJ2-1; tentatively, D is TRBD1 (5 bases). Deletions cut 5 bases from V and 1 base from J, with 12 bases between. This CDR3 spans 15 amino acids. CDR1 and CDR2 from the germline V gene are SGHAT and FQDESV (reference sequence). In DNA, the CDR3 is TGTGCCAGCAGCACAACCAGGGTATCCTACAATGAGCAGTTCTTC. Translating gives CASSTTRVSYNEQFF.

This chain joins TRBV20-1 and TRBJ2-1; D not resolved. The CDR3 has 11 residues. Germline V gives CDR1 DFQATT, CDR2 SNEGSKA (reference sequence). With 3 bases removed from V and 3 bases from J, the gap between germline ends came to 3 bases. CDR3 sequence: CSASIYNEQFF. CDR3 in DNA: TGCAGTGCTAGTATCTACAATGAGCAGTTCTTC.

This clonotype was seen a few times. V is TRBV6-1 and J is TRBJ2-2, with D perhaps TRBD1 or TRBD2 (5 bases each). V lost 8 bases, J lost 2 bases, and 15 bases lay in between. This CDR3 comprises 15 residues. From germline, CDR1 is MNHNS and CDR2 SASEGT. The CDR3 nucleotides read TGTGCCAGCCGTCGAGGGGCCGATAACACCGGGGAGCTGTTTTTT. Its protein is CASRRGADNTGELFF.

The chain combines TRBV5-1 with TRBJ1-6; D ambiguous. The CDR3 has 15 residues. Trimming took 3 bases from V and 5 from J, leaving 12 bases between them. Germline V gives CDR1 SGHRS, CDR2 YFSETQ. CDR3 loop: CASSSRRDNNSPLHF. CDR3 bases: TGCGCCAGCAGCTCCCGAAGGGATAATAATTCACCCCTCCACTTT.

This clonotype has only a few counts. The V and J genes are TRBV9 and TRBJ2-3, with 11 nucleotides matching TRBD2. The germline CDR1 and CDR2 sequences are SGDLS and YYNGEE. V shed 0 bases and J 9 bases; nucleotides not matched to a gene: 15. The CDR3 is made up of 18 amino acids. CDR3 sequence: CASSVGGTSGITWGTQYF. The CDR3 DNA is TGTGCCAGCAGCGTAGGTGGGACTAGCGGTATTACCTGGGGCACGCAGTATTTT. The variable domain in full, with the rest retrieved from reference TRBV9 and TRBJ2-3, is DSGVTQTPKHLITATGQRVTLRCSPRSGDLSVYWYQQSLDQGLQFLIQYYNGEERAKGNILERFSAQQFPDLHSELNLSSLELGDSALYFCASSVGGTSGITWGTQYFGPGTRLTVL.

This clonotype was seen only a few times. The chain carries TRBV7-2 and TRBJ2-1, with 10 bases identical to TRBD2. The CDR3 loop spans 16 amino acids. Trimming cost V 7 bases and J 1 base; bases outside gene matches: 7. Germline V gene sequence: CDR1 SGHTA, CDR2 FQGNSA. For the CDR3, the DNA is TGTGCCAGCAACCCGGGGGGACTAGCGTCCTACAATGAGCAGTTCTTC. As protein: CASNPGGLASYNEQFF.

This clonotype has more than one count but fewer than ten. V is TRBV20-1 and J is TRBJ2-1; perhaps TRBD2 as D (5 bases). Trimming took off 2 bases at V and 8 bases at J, with 16 bases between the two ends. The CDR3 totals 14 residues. The V gene's germline CDR1 is DFQATT and CDR2 SNEGSKA (reference sequence). CDR3 DNA: TGCAGTGCTAGAAAGGTAGCGCCAAGGTATGAGCAGTTCTTC. Translating gives CSARKVAPRYEQFF.

The CDR3, as DNA: TGTGCCATCAAGAACCCGGACAGGGTTAAAACTGAAGCTTTCTTT. It specifies CAIKNPDRVKTEAFF. This chain uses TRBV10-3 with TRBJ1-1, with 8 bases identical to TRBD1. Germline V gene lookup returns CDR1 ENHRY and CDR2 SYGVKD. The CDR3 runs 15 residues. With V trimmed by 7 bases and J by 5 bases, 12 bases remained unmatched.

The chain joins TRBV12-3 or TRBV12-4 to TRBJ2-7; D might be TRBD2 (5 bases). The length of the CDR3 is 13 residues. The V end lost 0 bases, the J end lost 12 bases, and 15 bases lay between the germline ends. For the CDR3, the DNA is TGTGCCAGCAGTTTAGCGCTCGGGGAACAGCTGTACTTC. The encoded protein is CASSLALGEQLYF.

This sequence joins TRBV7-2 and TRBJ2-7; 11 bases agree with TRBD2. The germline gives CDR1 SGHTA, CDR2 FQGNSA. The V segment lost 5 bases and the J segment 0 bases; nucleotides outside the gene matches: 6. The CDR3 runs 16 residues. This CDR3 reads CASSRTSGYSSYEQYF. CDR3 nucleotides: TGTGCCAGCAGCAGGACTAGCGGGTATAGCTCCTACGAGCAGTACTTC.

The chain carries TRBV20-1 and TRBJ2-7, with 7 bases lining up with TRBD2. V shed 3 bases, J shed 5 bases, and the junction held 13 bases outside the gene matches. Germline CDR1 reads DFQATT; CDR2 reads SNEGSKA (reference sequence). The length of the CDR3 is 15 residues. The CDR3 DNA is TGCAGTGCTAGCGCGGGCGGGAGTTTTTCTCACGAGCAGTACTTC. Its translation is CSASAGGSFSHEQYF.

This clonotype was picked up a small number of times. The rearrangement uses TRBV12-3 or TRBV12-4 and TRBJ2-1; D remains ambiguous. The CDR3 runs 15 residues. Trimming left V 3 bases short and J 2 bases short, with 11 bases between. In nucleotides, the CDR3 is TGTGCCAGCAGTTTGTTCTTGATGCCCTACAATGAGCAGTTCTTC. Residues: CASSLFLMPYNEQFF.

This clonotype was found a few times. The chain recombines TRBV4-2 with TRBJ2-2; 12 bases match TRBD2. In germline, CDR1 is LGHNA, CDR2 YNFKEQ. V dropped 0 bases and J dropped 2; count of bases not matched to a gene: 4. The CDR3 is 18 residues long. The CDR3: CASSQEGLAGLNTGELFF. DNA of the CDR3: TGTGCCAGCAGCCAAGAAGGACTAGCGGGACTAAACACCGGGGAGCTGTTTTTT.

This clonotype has just a few counts. Here the CDR3 reads CASSLTDSAGTIYF. DNA of the CDR3: TGTGCCAGCAGTCTGACGGACAGCGCTGGCACCATATATTTT. The chain carries TRBV6-1 and TRBJ1-3, with D perhaps TRBD1 (6 bases). The CDR3 loop spans 14 amino acids. Germline values: CDR1 MNHNS, CDR2 SASEGT. The V gene lost 5 bases and the J gene lost 9 bases, with 17 bases spanning the gap.

The chain is built from TRBV12-3 or TRBV12-4 and TRBJ2-3; D tentatively fits TRBD1 or TRBD2 (5 bases each). The V and J ends lost 6 bases and 1 base respectively, with 14 bases between them. The CDR3 totals 15 residues. CDR3 DNA: TGTGCCAGCAGGCGAGGGGAATACGGCACAGATACGCAGTATTTT. This sequence encodes CASRRGEYGTDTQYF.

This clonotype appeared a few times. V gene TRBV18 combines with J gene TRBJ2-7; D perhaps matches TRBD2 (6 bases). Germline lookup yields CDR1 KGHSH and CDR2 LQKENI. The CDR3 is 14 amino acids. V lost 1 base and J lost 2, with 9 bases in between. The CDR3 DNA reads TGTGCCAGCTCACCACGGGGGACTGCCTACGAGCAGTACTTC. Its protein product is CASSPRGTAYEQYF.

This clonotype was picked up a small number of times. The CDR3 loop is CASSETTSGSGTQYF. CDR3 in DNA: TGCGCCAGCAGCGAGACGACTAGCGGGAGTGGGACCCAGTACTTC. The rearrangement joins TRBV5-1 to TRBJ2-5; 12 bases line up with TRBD2. There are 15 residues in the CDR3. In germline, CDR1 is SGHRS, CDR2 YFSETQ. After removal of 4 bases from V and 7 bases from J, the junction contained 8 bases not matched to a gene.

V usage is TRBV12-3 or TRBV12-4 and J usage is TRBJ1-2; a possible D gene is TRBD1 (5 bases). V was shortened by 6 bases and J by 7 bases, with 15 bases between the two germline ends. The CDR3 consists of 13 residues. Written as DNA, the CDR3 is TGTGCCAGCAGCTGGCTCGAGGGGCCTGGCTACACCTTC. Amino acids: CASSWLEGPGYTF.

This clonotype has just one count. The V gene is TRBV6-6, the J gene TRBJ2-2; no clear D gene. The CDR3 has 12 amino acids. Between the trimmed V and J ends, which lost 7 bases and 6 bases, there was a span of 9 bases. The germline V gene encodes CDR1 MNHNY and CDR2 SVGAGI (reference sequence). The CDR3 here is CASTGRSGELFF. CDR3 nucleotide sequence: TGTGCCAGCACCGGACGGTCCGGGGAGCTGTTTTTT.